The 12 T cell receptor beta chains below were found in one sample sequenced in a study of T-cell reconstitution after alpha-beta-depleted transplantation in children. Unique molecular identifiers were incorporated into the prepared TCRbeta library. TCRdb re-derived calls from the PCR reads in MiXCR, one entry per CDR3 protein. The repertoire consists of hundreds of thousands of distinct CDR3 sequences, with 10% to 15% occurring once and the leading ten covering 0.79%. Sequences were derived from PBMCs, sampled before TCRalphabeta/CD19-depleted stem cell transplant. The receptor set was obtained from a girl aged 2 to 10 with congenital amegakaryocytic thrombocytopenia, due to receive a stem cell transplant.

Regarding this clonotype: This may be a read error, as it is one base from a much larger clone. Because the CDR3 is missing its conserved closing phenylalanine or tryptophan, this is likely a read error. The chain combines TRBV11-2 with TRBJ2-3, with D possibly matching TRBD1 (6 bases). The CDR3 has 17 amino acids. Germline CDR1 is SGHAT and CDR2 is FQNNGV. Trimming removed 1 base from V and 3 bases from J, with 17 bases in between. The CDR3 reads CASSLAQQGVATDTQYS. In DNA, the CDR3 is TGTGCCAGCAGCTTAGCCCAACAGGGAGTCGCGACAGATACGCAGTATTCT.

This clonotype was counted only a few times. The CDR3 region is CSACPIRGSASLETQYF. The CDR3, as DNA: TGCAGTGCTTGCCCTATTCGCGGGAGCGCCTCTCTAGAGACCCAGTACTTC. The chain links TRBV20-1 to TRBJ2-5; 7 nucleotides align to TRBD2. CDR3 size: 17 residues. V lost 5 bases to trimming and J lost 4 bases; unmatched junction nucleotides: 19. Germline V CDR1 and CDR2: DFQATT, SNEGSKA (reference sequence).

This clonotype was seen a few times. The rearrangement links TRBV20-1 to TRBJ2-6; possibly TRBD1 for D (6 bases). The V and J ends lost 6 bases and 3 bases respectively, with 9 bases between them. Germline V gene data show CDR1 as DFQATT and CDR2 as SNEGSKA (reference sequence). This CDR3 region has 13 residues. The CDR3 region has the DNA TGCAGTGCCCACAGGGTTGGGGCCAACGTCCTGACTTTC. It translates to CSAHRVGANVLTF.

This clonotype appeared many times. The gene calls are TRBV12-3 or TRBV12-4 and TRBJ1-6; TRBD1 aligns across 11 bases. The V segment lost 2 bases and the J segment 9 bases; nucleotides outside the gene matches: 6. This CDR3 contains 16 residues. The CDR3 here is CASSLFSGTGGSPLHF. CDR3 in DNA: TGTGCCAGCAGTTTATTTTCCGGGACAGGGGGTTCACCCCTCCACTTT.

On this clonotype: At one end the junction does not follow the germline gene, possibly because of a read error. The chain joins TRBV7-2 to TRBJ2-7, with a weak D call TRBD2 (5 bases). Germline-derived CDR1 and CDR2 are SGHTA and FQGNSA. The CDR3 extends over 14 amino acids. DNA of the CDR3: TGTGCCACCAGCTTCTCCGCGAGGGCCCAAGAGCAGTACTTC. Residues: CATSFSARAQEQYF. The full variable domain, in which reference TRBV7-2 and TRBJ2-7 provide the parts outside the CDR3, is GAGVSQSPSNKVTEKGKDVELRCDPISGHTALYWYRQSLGQGLEFLIYFQGNSAPDKSGLPSDRFSAERTGGSVSTLTIQRTQQEDSAVYLCATSFSARAQEQYFGPGTRLTVT.

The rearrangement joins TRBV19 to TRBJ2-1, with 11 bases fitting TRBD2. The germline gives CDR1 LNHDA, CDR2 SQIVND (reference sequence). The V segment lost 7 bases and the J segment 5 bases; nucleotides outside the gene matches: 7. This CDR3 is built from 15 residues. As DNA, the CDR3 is TGTGCCAGTAACGGACTAGCGGGTTGGGACAATGAGCAGTTCTTC. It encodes CASNGLAGWDNEQFF.

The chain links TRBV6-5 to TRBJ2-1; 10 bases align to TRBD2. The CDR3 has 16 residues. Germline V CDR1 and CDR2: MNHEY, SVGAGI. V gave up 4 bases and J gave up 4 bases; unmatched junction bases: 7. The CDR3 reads CASSSPGTSDYNEQFF. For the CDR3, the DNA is TGTGCCAGCAGTTCCCCCGGGACTAGCGATTACAATGAGCAGTTCTTC.

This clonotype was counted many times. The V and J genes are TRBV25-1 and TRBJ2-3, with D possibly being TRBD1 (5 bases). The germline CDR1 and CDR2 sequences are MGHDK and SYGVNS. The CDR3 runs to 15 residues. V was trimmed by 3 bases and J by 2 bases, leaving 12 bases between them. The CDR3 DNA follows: TGTGCCAGCAGTGACCCGGACACCTACACAGATACGCAGTATTTT. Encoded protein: CASSDPDTYTDTQYF.

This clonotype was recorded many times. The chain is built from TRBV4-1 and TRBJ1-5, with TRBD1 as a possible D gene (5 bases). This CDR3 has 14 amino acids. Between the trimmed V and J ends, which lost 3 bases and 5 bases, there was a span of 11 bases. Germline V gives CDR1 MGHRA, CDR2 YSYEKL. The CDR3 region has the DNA TGCGCCAGCAGCCAGACAGTTGGGTATCAGCCCCAGCATTTT. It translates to CASSQTVGYQPQHF.

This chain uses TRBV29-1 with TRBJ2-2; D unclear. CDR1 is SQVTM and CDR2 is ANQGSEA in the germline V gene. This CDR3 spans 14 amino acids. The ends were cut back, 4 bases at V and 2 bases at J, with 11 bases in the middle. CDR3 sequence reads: CSVVTATNTGELFF. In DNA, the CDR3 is TGCAGCGTTGTTACGGCTACTAACACCGGGGAGCTGTTTTTT.

The CDR3 here is CASTKQDNSYEQYF. The CDR3 DNA sequence: TGTGCCAGCACTAAGCAGGACAACTCCTACGAGCAGTACTTC. V gene TRBV2 combines with J gene TRBJ2-7; possible D gene TRBD1, 5 bases. The CDR3 consists of 14 residues. Deletions cut 7 bases from V and 0 bases from J, with 13 bases between. The germline V gene encodes CDR1 SNHLY and CDR2 FYNNEI.

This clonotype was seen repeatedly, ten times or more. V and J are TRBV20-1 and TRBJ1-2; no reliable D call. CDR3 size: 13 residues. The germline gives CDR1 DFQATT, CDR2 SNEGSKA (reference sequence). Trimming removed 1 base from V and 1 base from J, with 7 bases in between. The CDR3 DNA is TGCAGTGCTAGAGTAGGGAGTAACTATGGCTACACCTTC. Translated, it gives CSARVGSNYGYTF.